This TCR beta chain was observed in a study of blood T cell repertoires in COVID-19. The V gene end was trimmed by 7 bases and the J gene end by 3 bases; junction bases not matched to a gene: 6. The germline V gene encodes CDR1 MDHEN and CDR2 SYDVKM. The CDR3 runs 14 residues. This table comes from immunoSEQ multiplex PCR, and its TCRdb copy is limited to in-frame clones, with some not included. The sample includes roughly 220,000 clones, 84% of them seen just once. Sequencing was carried out using peripheral blood. The TCR originated in a man aged 25 to 40 with active or convalescent COVID-19. This rearrangement joins TRBV28 to TRBJ1-2, with 9 bases lining up with TRBD1. CDR3 amino acids: CASNSGTGHYGYTF. CDR3 nucleotides: TGTGCCAGCAACTCCGGGACAGGGCACTATGGCTACACCTTC.